This T cell receptor (beta chain) was recorded in a study of cytomegalovirus exposure and HLA in healthy donors. This CDR3 has 15 amino acids. Germline V gives CDR1 ENHRY, CDR2 SYGVKD. Germline trimming cut 10 bases from V and 3 bases from J; bases unmatched to any gene: 10. Regarding the study as a whole: The study labeled 164 TCR beta chains cytomegalovirus-associated. A few CMV-associated chains were confirmed in vitro to be specific for CMV antigens.

Points on this clone: Its specificity is not known.

The donors formed part of the approximately 120-subject validation cohort, distinct from the roughly 730-subject first cohort. Assay used: immunoSEQ multiplex PCR; TCRdb lists only in-frame clones, some missing. The sample lists about 200,000 clones; roughly 91% were seen once. The clonotype originates from a woman between 18 and 29 years old in good health and CMV-seropositive. The V and J genes are TRBV10-3 and TRBJ2-2; TRBD2 aligns across 8 bases. The source material was PBMCs. CDR3 in amino acids: CANSQTSEDTGELFF. CDR3 bases: TGTGCCAACTCCCAGACTAGCGAGGACACCGGGGAGCTGTTTTTT.